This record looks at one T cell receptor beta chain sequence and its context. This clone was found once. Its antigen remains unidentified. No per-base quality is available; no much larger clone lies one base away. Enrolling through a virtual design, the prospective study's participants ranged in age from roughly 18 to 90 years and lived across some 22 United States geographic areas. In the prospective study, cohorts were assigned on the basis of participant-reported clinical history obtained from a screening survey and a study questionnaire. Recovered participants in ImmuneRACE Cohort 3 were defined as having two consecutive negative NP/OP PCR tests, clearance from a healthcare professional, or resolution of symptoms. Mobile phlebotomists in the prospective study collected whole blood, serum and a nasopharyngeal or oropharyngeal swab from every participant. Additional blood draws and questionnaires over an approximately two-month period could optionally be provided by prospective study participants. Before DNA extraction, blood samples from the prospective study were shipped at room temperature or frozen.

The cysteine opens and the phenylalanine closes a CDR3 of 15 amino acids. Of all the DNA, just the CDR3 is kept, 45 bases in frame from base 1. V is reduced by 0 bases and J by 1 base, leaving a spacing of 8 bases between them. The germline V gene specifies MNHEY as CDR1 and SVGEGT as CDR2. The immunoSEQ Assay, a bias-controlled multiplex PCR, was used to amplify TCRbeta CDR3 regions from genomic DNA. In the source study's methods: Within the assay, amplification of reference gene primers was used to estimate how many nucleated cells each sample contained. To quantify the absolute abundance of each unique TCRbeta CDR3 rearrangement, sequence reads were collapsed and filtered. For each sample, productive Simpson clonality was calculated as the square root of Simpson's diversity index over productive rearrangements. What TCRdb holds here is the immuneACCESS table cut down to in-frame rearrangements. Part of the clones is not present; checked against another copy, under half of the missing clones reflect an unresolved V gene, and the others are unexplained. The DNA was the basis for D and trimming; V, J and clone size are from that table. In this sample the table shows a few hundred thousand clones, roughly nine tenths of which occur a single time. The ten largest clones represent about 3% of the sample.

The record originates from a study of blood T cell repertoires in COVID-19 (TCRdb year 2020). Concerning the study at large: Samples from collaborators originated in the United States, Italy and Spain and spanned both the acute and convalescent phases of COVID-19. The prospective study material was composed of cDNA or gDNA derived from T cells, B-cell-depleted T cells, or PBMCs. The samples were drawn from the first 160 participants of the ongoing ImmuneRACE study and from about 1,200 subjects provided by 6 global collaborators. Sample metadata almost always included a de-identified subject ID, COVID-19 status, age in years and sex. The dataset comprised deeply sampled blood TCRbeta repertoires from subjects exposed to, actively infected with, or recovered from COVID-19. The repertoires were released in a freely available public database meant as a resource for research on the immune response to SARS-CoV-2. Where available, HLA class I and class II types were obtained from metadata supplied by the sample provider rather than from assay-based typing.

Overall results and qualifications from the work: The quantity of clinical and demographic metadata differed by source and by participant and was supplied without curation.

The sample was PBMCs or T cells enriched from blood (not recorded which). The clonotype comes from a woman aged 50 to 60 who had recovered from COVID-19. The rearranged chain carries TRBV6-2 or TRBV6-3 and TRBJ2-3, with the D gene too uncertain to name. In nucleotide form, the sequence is TGTGCCAGCAGTTACTCGAGCTACGGCACAGATACGCAGTATTTT. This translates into CASSYSSYGTDTQYF.